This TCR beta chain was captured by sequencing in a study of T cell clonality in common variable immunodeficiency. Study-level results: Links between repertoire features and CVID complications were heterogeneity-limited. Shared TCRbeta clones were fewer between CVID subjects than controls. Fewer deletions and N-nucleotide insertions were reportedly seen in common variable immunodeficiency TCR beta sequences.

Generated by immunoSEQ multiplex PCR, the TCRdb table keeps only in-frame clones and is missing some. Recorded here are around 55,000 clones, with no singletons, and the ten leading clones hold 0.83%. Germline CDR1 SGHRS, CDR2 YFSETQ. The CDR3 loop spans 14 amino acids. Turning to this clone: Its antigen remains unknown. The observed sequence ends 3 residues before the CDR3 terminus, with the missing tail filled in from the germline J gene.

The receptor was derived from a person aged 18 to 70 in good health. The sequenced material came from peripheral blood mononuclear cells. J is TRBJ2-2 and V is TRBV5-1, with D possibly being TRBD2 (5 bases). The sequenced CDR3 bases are TGCGCCAGCAGCTTGAGCGGCTATAATGAAAAG. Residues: CASSLSGYNEK. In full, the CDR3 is CASSLSGYNEKLFF.